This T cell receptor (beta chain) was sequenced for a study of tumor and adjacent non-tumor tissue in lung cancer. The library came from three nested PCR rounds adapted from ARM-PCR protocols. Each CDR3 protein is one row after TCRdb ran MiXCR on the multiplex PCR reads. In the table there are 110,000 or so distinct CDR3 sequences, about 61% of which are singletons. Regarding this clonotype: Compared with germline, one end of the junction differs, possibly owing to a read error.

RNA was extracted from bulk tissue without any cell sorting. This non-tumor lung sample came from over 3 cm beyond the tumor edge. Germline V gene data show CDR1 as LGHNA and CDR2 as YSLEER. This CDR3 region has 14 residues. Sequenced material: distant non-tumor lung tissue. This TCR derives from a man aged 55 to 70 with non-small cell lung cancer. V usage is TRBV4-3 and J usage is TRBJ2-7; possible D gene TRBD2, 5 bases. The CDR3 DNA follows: TGCGCCAGCAGCCAAGATTTTGGTGACTACGAGCGGTACTTC. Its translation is CASSQDFGDYERYF.